One sample yielded the 30 T cell receptor beta chains listed below, sequenced in a study of blood T cell repertoires in COVID-19. The table came from immunoSEQ multiplex PCR; TCRdb's copy has only in-frame clones and leaves some out. The sample contains more than 250,000 clones, 75% to 90% of which appear only once. The sequenced sample was peripheral blood. Every receptor here comes from a woman aged 30 to 39 who had recovered from COVID-19.

The chain links TRBV4-3 to TRBJ1-1; 11 bases map to TRBD1. V dropped 1 base and J dropped 0; count of bases not matched to a gene: 7. This CDR3 has 18 amino acids. Germline V gives CDR1 LGHNA, CDR2 YSLEER. CDR3 coding DNA: TGCGCCAGCAGCCAAGGACGAGGGACAGGGGGGCTGAACACTGAAGCTTTCTTT. Translating gives CASSQGRGTGGLNTEAFF.

V usage is TRBV7-9 and J usage is TRBJ2-3, with D tentatively TRBD1 (6 bases). This CDR3 region has 17 residues. Germline V lookup: CDR1 SEHNR, CDR2 FQNEAQ (reference sequence). V was cut by 5 bases and J by 3 bases, with 21 bases left in between. DNA of the CDR3: TGTGCCAGCAGCCAACGAATAGGGGGAAGGGCTACAGATACGCAGTATTTT. This sequence encodes CASSQRIGGRATDTQYF.

This chain joins TRBV2 and TRBJ1-1, with D possibly matching TRBD1 (6 bases). The V end was cut by 7 bases, the J end by 10 bases, with 22 bases between. This CDR3 region has 14 residues. Per germline, CDR1 SNHLY and CDR2 FYNNEI. The CDR3 region is CASTVSGQGLGAFF. The CDR3 bases are TGTGCCAGCACCGTGAGTGGGCAGGGGCTGGGAGCTTTCTTT.

The V and J genes are TRBV4-3 and TRBJ1-2, with D possibly matching TRBD1 (5 bases). Trimming left V 1 base short and J 4 bases short, with 10 bases between. Germline V gene lookup returns CDR1 LGHNA and CDR2 YSLEER. The CDR3 has 14 amino acids. The CDR3 sequence: CASSQVQGFYGYTF. The CDR3 nucleotides are TGCGCCAGCAGCCAAGTTCAGGGCTTCTATGGCTACACCTTC.

This clone has only one observation. The CDR3, as DNA: TGTGCCAGTAACAGGGGGGGGGAGACCCAGTACTTC. It is translated as CASNRGGETQYF. J is TRBJ2-5 and V is TRBV19; TRBD1 might be the D (8 bases). Germline V CDR1 and CDR2: LNHDA, SQIVND (reference sequence). The V gene lost 7 bases and the J gene lost 5 bases, with 11 bases spanning the gap. The CDR3 length is 12 residues.

This clone was observed once. J is TRBJ1-5 and V is TRBV27; weak D call: TRBD1 (5 bases). The CDR3 is 16 residues long. Trimming left V 0 bases short and J 0 bases short, with 9 bases between. Germline V CDR1 and CDR2: MNHEY, SMNVEV (reference sequence). CDR3 sequence (DNA): TGTGCCAGCAGTTTATCTGCAGGGTATAGCAATCAGCCCCAGCATTTT. Its protein product is CASSLSAGYSNQPQHF.

The chain uses TRBV7-9 and TRBJ1-1, with D tentatively TRBD1 (5 bases). Trimming left V 5 bases short and J 3 bases short, with 16 bases between. The CDR3 has 15 amino acids. CDR1 is SEHNR, CDR2 FQNEAQ, per germline (reference sequence). CDR3 residues: CASSPTGTAYTEAFF. CDR3 nucleotide sequence: TGTGCCAGCAGCCCCACCGGGACTGCTTACACTGAAGCTTTCTTT.

V usage is TRBV7-9 and J usage is TRBJ1-5; TRBD1 aligns across 9 bases. The trim removed 5 bases at V and 7 bases at J, leaving 9 bases unmatched. The germline CDR1 and CDR2 sequences are SEHNR and FQNEAQ (reference sequence). The CDR3 has 15 residues. The CDR3 bases are TGTGCCAGCAGCCCGGGACAGGGCGGATTACAGCCCCAGCATTTT. Translated, it gives CASSPGQGGLQPQHF.

The chain has TRBV2 and TRBJ1-4; D may be TRBD1 (6 bases). V lost 3 bases to trimming and J lost 8 bases, with 13 bases between them. Germline CDR1 is SNHLY and CDR2 is FYNNEI. The CDR3 consists of 14 residues. CDR3 sequence: CASSDRIQGEKLFF. The DNA for the CDR3 is TGTGCCAGCAGTGATCGTATCCAGGGGGAAAAACTGTTTTTT.

The V and J genes are TRBV11-2 and TRBJ2-3; the D gene is possibly TRBD2 (7 bases). Trimming took 2 bases from V and 3 from J, leaving 12 bases between them. The germline V gene encodes CDR1 SGHAT and CDR2 FQNNGV. The CDR3 totals 15 residues. The CDR3 DNA reads as TGTGCCAGCAGCTTAAATGGGGGGGCTACAGATACGCAGTATTTT. This sequence encodes CASSLNGGATDTQYF.

The chain carries TRBV5-6 and TRBJ2-7; tentatively, D is TRBD2 (5 bases). The CDR3 has 16 residues. V shed 1 base and J shed 4 bases, with 18 bases lying between them. The germline CDR1 and CDR2 sequences are SGHDT and YYEEEE. This chain's CDR3 is CASSLMSGSLTYEQYF. The CDR3 coding sequence is TGTGCCAGCAGCTTGATGTCGGGATCCTTGACGTACGAGCAGTACTTC.

V gene TRBV6-5 combines with J gene TRBJ2-1, with 7 bases identical to TRBD2. The germline gives CDR1 MNHEY, CDR2 SVGAGI. This CDR3 contains 14 residues. The J segment lost 5 bases and the V segment lost 5 bases, leaving 6 bases of the junction unmatched. The CDR3 sequence: CASSRPGGNNEQFF. The CDR3 coding sequence is TGTGCCAGCAGTCGACCCGGGGGGAACAATGAGCAGTTCTTC.

A few counts support this clone. The rearrangement uses TRBV7-8 and TRBJ1-3; TRBD1 matches at 7 bases. Trimming cost V 1 base and J 0 bases; bases outside gene matches: 6. The CDR3 runs to 17 residues. Germline CDR1 reads SGHVS; CDR2 reads FQNEAQ. The CDR3 nucleotides read TGTGCCAGCAGCTTAGTAGGGGGCCGTATCTCTGGAAACACCATATATTTT. Encoded protein: CASSLVGGRISGNTIYF. Drawing the rest from reference TRBV7-8 and TRBJ1-3, the complete variable domain is GAGVSQSPRYKVAKRGQDVALRCDPISGHVSLFWYQQALGQGPEFLTYFQNEAQLDKSGLPSDRFFAERPEGSVSTLKIQRTQQEDSAVYLCASSLVGGRISGNTIYFGEGSWLTVV.

The CDR3 nucleotides read TGTGCCAGCAGTTATTATGGGGGGAGGGGGAACCACGAGCAGTACTTC. Translated: CASSYYGGRGNHEQYF. V usage is TRBV28 and J usage is TRBJ2-7; the D gene is possibly TRBD2 (7 bases). V was shortened by 4 bases and J by 5 bases, with 21 bases between the two germline ends. The CDR3 extends over 16 amino acids. The germline gives CDR1 MDHEN, CDR2 SYDVKM.

V gene TRBV19 combines with J gene TRBJ2-3; 14 bases agree with TRBD2. The CDR3 spans 17 residues. Germline values: CDR1 LNHDA, CDR2 SQIVND (reference sequence). V was clipped by 2 bases and J by 2 bases; unmatched bases: 3. CDR3: CASSIRTSGGITDTQYF. CDR3 coding DNA: TGTGCCAGTAGTATACGGACTAGCGGGGGGATCACAGATACGCAGTATTTT. Based on the CDR3 plus reference TRBV19 and TRBJ2-3, the full variable domain is DGGITQSPKYLFRKEGQNVTLSCEQNLNHDAMYWYRQDPGQGLRLIYYSQIVNDFQKGDIAEGYSVSREKKESFPLTVTSAQKNPTAFYLCASSIRTSGGITDTQYFGPGTRLTVL.

V usage is TRBV5-1 and J usage is TRBJ2-5, with D tentatively TRBD1 (6 bases). The CDR3 covers 14 residues. Germline CDR1 reads SGHRS; CDR2 reads YFSETQ. Trimming shortened V by 4 bases and J by 3 bases, and 13 bases separated the two germline ends. Here the CDR3 reads CASSPGTKEETQYF. The CDR3 DNA reads as TGCGCCAGCAGCCCCGGGACAAAGGAAGAGACCCAGTACTTC.

The chain uses TRBV7-9 and TRBJ2-1, with 10 bases identical to TRBD1. Looked up from germline, CDR1 is SEHNR and CDR2 is FQNEAQ (reference sequence). The CDR3 loop spans 15 amino acids. The junction had 8 bases not matched to a gene; V was cut back by 3 bases and J by 9 bases. The CDR3 loop is CASSFGRDRGTEQFF. The CDR3 nucleotides are TGTGCCAGCAGCTTTGGCCGGGACAGGGGCACTGAGCAGTTCTTC.

The chain employs TRBV28 and TRBJ1-5; possible D gene TRBD1, 6 bases. V was shortened by 8 bases and J by 0 bases, with 11 bases between the two germline ends. The CDR3 loop spans 14 amino acids. Per the germline V gene, CDR1 is MDHEN and CDR2 is SYDVKM. CDR3 bases: TGTGCCAGCTCCAGGACAGCTAGCAATCAGCCCCAGCATTTT. Amino acids: CASSRTASNQPQHF.

This chain links TRBV7-2 with TRBJ1-5; D perhaps matches TRBD1 (5 bases). Per the germline V gene, CDR1 is SGHTA and CDR2 is FQGNSA. This CDR3 has 15 residues. Trimming left V 3 bases short and J 2 bases short, with 11 bases between. The CDR3 nucleotides are TGTGCCAGCAGCTTGTCGGGGGGTCGCAATCAGCCCCAGCATTTT. Translated, it gives CASSLSGGRNQPQHF.

In its sample, this clone was seen once. The rearrangement links TRBV2 to TRBJ2-7, with D possibly TRBD2 on 5 matching bases. The CDR3 spans 14 residues. V was shortened by 3 bases and J by 2 bases, with 11 bases between the two germline ends. Germline lookup yields CDR1 SNHLY and CDR2 FYNNEI. CDR3 residues: CASSETITAYEQYF. CDR3 sequence (DNA): TGTGCCAGCAGTGAGACTATCACGGCCTACGAGCAGTACTTC.

The chain carries TRBV7-6 and TRBJ2-1; 7 nucleotides line up with TRBD1. The germline gives CDR1 SGHVS, CDR2 FNYEAQ. V lost 6 bases and J lost 15; bases outside the gene matches: 8. The CDR3 runs to 11 residues. The CDR3 here is CASSSGTELFF. The CDR3 DNA reads TGTGCCAGCAGTTCCGGGACAGAGTTGTTCTTC.

The chain recombines TRBV7-2 with TRBJ2-1, with 9 bases lining up with TRBD1. CDR3 size: 16 residues. J gave up 9 bases and V 1 base, and 10 bases lay outside the gene matches. Germline values: CDR1 SGHTA, CDR2 FQGNSA. CDR3 bases: TGTGCCAGCAGCTTAGGGCTTGGGACAGGGAAGGGTGAGCAGTTCTTC. Its protein product is CASSLGLGTGKGEQFF.

The V call is TRBV9, the J call TRBJ2-7; D remains unclear. This CDR3 has 14 amino acids. Germline lookup yields CDR1 SGDLS and CDR2 YYNGEE. The V gene lost 3 bases and the J gene lost 0 bases, with 10 bases spanning the gap. CDR3 DNA: TGTGCCAGCAGCGGGCCGAGGAGCTCCTACGAGCAGTACTTC. It specifies CASSGPRSSYEQYF.

V and J are TRBV5-4 and TRBJ1-2, with 7 bases fitting TRBD1. Germline V gene lookup returns CDR1 SGHNT and CDR2 YYREEE (reference sequence). The CDR3 extends over 14 amino acids. V lost 10 bases, J lost 0 bases, and 9 bases stayed unmatched. The DNA for the CDR3 is TGTGCCGGAGCCGTAGGGACAGCTAACTATGGCTACACCTTC. Protein sequence: CAGAVGTANYGYTF.

V is TRBV7-9 and J is TRBJ2-7; D call uncertain. The CDR3 loop spans 14 amino acids. Trimming took 5 bases from V and 0 from J, leaving 11 bases between them. The V gene's germline CDR1 is SEHNR and CDR2 FQNEAQ (reference sequence). CDR3 amino acids: CASSRTTNSYEQYF. The DNA of the CDR3 is TGTGCCAGCAGCCGAACGACAAACTCCTACGAGCAGTACTTC.

The gene calls are TRBV2 and TRBJ1-5; 10 bases align to TRBD1. Trimming at V came to 4 bases and at J to 7 bases, leaving 7 bases not matched to a gene. This CDR3 comprises 15 residues. Germline V gene sequence: CDR1 SNHLY, CDR2 FYNNEI. The CDR3 spells CASSGDRGLGQPQHF. CDR3 DNA: TGTGCCAGCAGTGGCGACAGGGGGCTAGGGCAGCCCCAGCATTTT.

J is TRBJ2-1 and V is TRBV5-1; TRBD2 matches 8 bases. This CDR3 comprises 12 residues. Germline V gives CDR1 SGHRS, CDR2 YFSETQ. V lost 4 bases and J lost 7; bases outside the gene matches: 1. CDR3 bases: TGCGCCAGCAGCCCTAGCGGGAATGAGCAGTTCTTC. It is translated as CASSPSGNEQFF.

The chain joins TRBV6-4 to TRBJ2-3; D gene unclear. The CDR3 is made up of 14 amino acids. Germline-derived CDR1 and CDR2 are MRHNA and SNTAGT. Trimming shortened V by 5 bases and J by 1 base, and 10 bases separated the two germline ends. The DNA for the CDR3 is TGTGCCAGCAGTTCCAGATTCCGCACAGATACGCAGTATTTT. Its protein product is CASSSRFRTDTQYF.

As for this clone: Other DNA sequences in this specimen translate into the identical CDR3. This rearrangement joins TRBV27 to TRBJ2-7, with D possibly matching TRBD1 (6 bases). Trimming stripped 0 bases from V and 3 bases from J, with 6 bases between. The CDR3 runs to 13 residues. Germline V gives CDR1 MNHEY, CDR2 SMNVEV (reference sequence). In nucleotides, the CDR3 is TGTGCCAGCAGTTTATCACAGGGCTACGAGCAGTACTTC. The encoded protein is CASSLSQGYEQYF.

The CDR3 DNA reads TGTGCCAGCAGCTTCAGACTCAATGAAAAACTGTTTTTT. Translated: CASSFRLNEKLFF. The chain couples TRBV7-9 to TRBJ1-4; no clear D gene. V lost 3 bases and J 5 bases, leaving 7 bases between the germline ends. The CDR3 sequence is 13 residues long. CDR1 is SEHNR, CDR2 FQNEAQ, per germline (reference sequence).